The 30 T cell receptor beta chains below all came from one sample that was sequenced in a study of T-cell memory formation after mild COVID-19. MiXCR, run by TCRdb on the 5' RACE reads, gives a single entry per CDR3 protein. Among 120,000 to 150,000 distinct CDR3 sequences listed, 6% were seen once. The sequenced sample consisted of PBMCs or a T cell subset sorted from them (not recorded which). The receptors derive from an adult woman who had mild COVID-19 (a few samples of this study predate the infection). Cell type and time point are not known.

The rearrangement joins TRBV27 to TRBJ2-1; D not resolved. The CDR3 totals 15 residues. V gave up 3 bases and J gave up 1 base, with 10 bases separating them. Germline loops: CDR1 MNHEY, CDR2 SMNVEV (reference sequence). This CDR3 reads CASSFSPRSYNEQFF. CDR3 DNA sequence: TGTGCCAGCAGTTTTTCCCCCAGGTCCTACAATGAGCAGTTCTTC.

A few counts support this clonotype. The chain recombines TRBV18 with TRBJ2-1, with TRBD2 identical over 7 bases. Unmatched junction bases numbered 9, after V lost 2 bases and J lost 5 bases. Germline V CDR1 and CDR2: KGHSH, LQKENI. This CDR3 has 16 amino acids. CDR3 DNA: TGTGCCAGCTCACCAAGTTGGGGGGGGACCAACAATGAGCAGTTCTTC. Protein sequence: CASSPSWGGTNNEQFF.

This clonotype was observed a few times. The V gene is TRBV6-5, the J gene TRBJ1-2; 7 bases map to TRBD1. V lost 11 bases to trimming and J lost 8 bases; unmatched junction nucleotides: 17. This CDR3 is built from 14 residues. From germline, CDR1 is MNHEY and CDR2 SVGAGI. CDR3 bases: TGTGCCTCCCGAACCCCCCGACAGGGTAGGGGCTACACCTTC. Translating gives CASRTPRQGRGYTF.

The chain carries TRBV25-1 and TRBJ2-3, with D possibly matching TRBD2 (7 bases). Germline V lookup: CDR1 MGHDK, CDR2 SYGVNS. CDR3 length equals 17 residues. Trimming stripped 4 bases from V and 3 bases from J, with 20 bases between. CDR3 DNA: TGTGCCAGCAGTGGCGCCGAGGGGGGGCTGGGGACAGATACGCAGTATTTT. It encodes CASSGAEGGLGTDTQYF.

The CDR3 DNA sequence: TGTGCCAGCAGATTACAGAATGCCGAGCAGTACTTC. Amino acid sequence: CASRLQNAEQYF. J is TRBJ2-7 and V is TRBV2; D uncertain. Germline CDR1 SNHLY, CDR2 FYNNEI. The CDR3 covers 12 residues. Trimming removed 6 bases at V and 6 bases at J, with 12 bases between. Variable domain in full (rest from reference TRBV2 and TRBJ2-7): EPEVTQTPSHQVTQMGQEVILRCVPISNHLYFYWYRQILGQKVEFLVSFYNNEISEKSEIFDDQFSVERPDGSNFTLKIRSTKLEDSAMYFCASRLQNAEQYFGPGTRLTVT.

This clonotype was picked up a small number of times. The chain links TRBV29-1 to TRBJ2-3; 9 nucleotides agree with TRBD1. Germline V gene lookup returns CDR1 SQVTM and CDR2 ANQGSEA. The CDR3 sequence is 13 residues long. V shed 7 bases, J shed 3 bases, and the junction held 5 bases outside the gene matches. CDR3 coding DNA: TGCAGCGCCCATGGGACAGGGACAGATACGCAGTATTTT. It codes for CSAHGTGTDTQYF.

This clonotype appeared a few times. The gene calls are TRBV5-1 and TRBJ1-1, with D hard to call. This CDR3 spans 13 amino acids. V was pared by 0 bases and J by 6 bases, with 9 bases between. Germline V CDR1 and CDR2: SGHRS, YFSETQ. The CDR3 DNA sequence: TGCGCCAGCAGCTTGGAGAATGGCTCTGAAGCTTTCTTT. Protein product: CASSLENGSEAFF.

The chain links TRBV29-1 to TRBJ2-5; D possibly corresponds to TRBD2 (7 bases). The germline V and J ends were trimmed by 3 bases and 4 bases, with 12 bases remaining between them. Germline CDR1 is SQVTM and CDR2 is ANQGSEA. The CDR3 runs 13 residues. The CDR3 loop is CSVEGGGRETQYF. CDR3 nucleotide sequence: TGCAGCGTTGAGGGGGGCGGGAGAGAGACCCAGTACTTC.

This clonotype showed up many times. This chain joins TRBV7-3 and TRBJ1-6; unclear D gene. This CDR3 is built from 13 residues. Trimming shortened V by 1 base and J by 7 bases, and 5 bases separated the two germline ends. Germline V gene data show CDR1 as SGHTA and CDR2 as FQGTGA. The CDR3 region has the DNA TGTGCCAGCAGCTTAAACCAAAATTCACCCCTCCACTTT. Protein product: CASSLNQNSPLHF.

In its sample, this clonotype was seen many times. The chain has TRBV12-3 or TRBV12-4 and TRBJ1-1, with 10 bases aligning to TRBD1. The CDR3 consists of 13 residues. The V segment lost 4 bases and the J segment 10 bases; nucleotides outside the gene matches: 6. The CDR3 here is CASSSRTGGIAFF. CDR3 DNA: TGTGCCAGCAGTTCCCGGACAGGGGGAATAGCTTTCTTT.

The rearrangement joins TRBV7-9 to TRBJ1-1; D is possibly TRBD1 (6 bases). Germline assignment: CDR1 SEHNR and CDR2 FQNEAQ (reference sequence). V lost 5 bases, J lost 5 bases, and 18 bases lay in between. The length of the CDR3 is 15 residues. The CDR3: CASSVEAGVATEAFF. The DNA of the CDR3 is TGTGCCAGCAGCGTAGAGGCAGGGGTAGCTACTGAAGCTTTCTTT.

This clonotype was observed a few times. The chain uses TRBV5-1 and TRBJ2-3; no definite D call. The CDR3 covers 15 residues. The germline gives CDR1 SGHRS, CDR2 YFSETQ. Trimming cost V 0 bases and J 4 bases, with 12 bases left between them. CDR3 DNA sequence: TGCGCCAGCAGCTTGGCCGCGAAGGCCTCAGATACGCAGTATTTT. Its protein product is CASSLAAKASDTQYF. Full variable domain (outside the CDR3, taken from reference TRBV5-1 and TRBJ2-3): KAGVTQTPRYLIKTRGQQVTLSCSPISGHRSVSWYQQTPGQGLQFLFEYFSETQRNKGNFPGRFSGRQFSNSRSEMNVSTLELGDSALYLCASSLAAKASDTQYFGPGTRLTVL.

This clonotype came up a few times. The gene calls are TRBV18 and TRBJ2-3; no clear D gene. Trimming removed 4 bases at V and 0 bases at J, with 8 bases between. Germline CDR1 reads KGHSH; CDR2 reads LQKENI. The CDR3 is 14 amino acids. CDR3 in amino acids: CASSHLGSTDTQYF. CDR3 coding DNA: TGTGCCAGCTCACACCTCGGCAGCACAGATACGCAGTATTTT.

This clonotype was found a few times. The chain is built from TRBV4-1 and TRBJ2-3; TRBD2 is a possible D gene (6 bases). The ends were cut back, 5 bases at V and 4 bases at J, with 19 bases in the middle. This CDR3 contains 16 residues. Germline V CDR1 and CDR2: MGHRA, YSYEKL. DNA of the CDR3: TGCGCCAGCAGCTACCGGGACTCTGGGTCCCCAGATACGCAGTATTTT. This sequence encodes CASSYRDSGSPDTQYF.

This clonotype appeared many times. The chain combines TRBV4-1 with TRBJ2-7; 10 bases are shared with TRBD2. The CDR3 extends over 16 amino acids. Germline V gene sequence: CDR1 MGHRA, CDR2 YSYEKL. J lost 6 bases, V lost 2 bases, and 10 bases had no gene match. The CDR3 DNA reads as TGCGCCAGCAGCCAAAATAGCGGGGGGCCGAGCGGCGAGCAGTACTTC. Residues: CASSQNSGGPSGEQYF.

This clonotype was seen repeatedly, ten times or more. The chain links TRBV7-9 to TRBJ2-1; tentatively, D is TRBD1 (5 bases). Per germline, CDR1 SEHNR and CDR2 FQNEAQ (reference sequence). The CDR3 extends over 16 amino acids. V was trimmed by 0 bases and J by 9 bases, leaving 18 bases between them. The CDR3 protein is CASSLAGSGPTGEQFF. In DNA, the CDR3 is TGTGCCAGCAGCTTAGCCGGTTCAGGGCCCACCGGTGAGCAGTTCTTC. Looking up the rest from reference TRBV7-9 and TRBJ2-1 gives the full variable domain: DTGVSQNPRHKITKRGQNVTFRCDPISEHNRLYWYRQTLGQGPEFLTYFQNEAQLEKSRLLSDRFSAERPKGSFSTLEIQRTEQGDSAMYLCASSLAGSGPTGEQFFGPGTRLTVL.

This sequence joins TRBV5-5 and TRBJ1-2; D remains unclear. Germline assignment: CDR1 SGHKS and CDR2 YYEKEE (reference sequence). V was trimmed by 4 bases and J by 4 bases, leaving 14 bases between them. This CDR3 is built from 14 residues. The CDR3 is CASSPRIFGYGYTF. Here the CDR3 DNA reads TGTGCCAGCAGCCCACGGATCTTTGGCTATGGCTACACCTTC.

In its sample, this clonotype was seen many times. The chain recombines TRBV5-1 with TRBJ2-1, with TRBD2 matching over 11 bases. J gave up 8 bases and V 4 bases, and 11 bases lay outside the gene matches. This CDR3 region has 16 residues. Per germline, CDR1 SGHRS and CDR2 YFSETQ. The CDR3 DNA reads TGCGCCAGCAGCCCTCTGACTAGCGGGAATTTGGATGAGCAGTTCTTC. It codes for CASSPLTSGNLDEQFF.

The chain uses TRBV15 and TRBJ2-1; D uncertain. This CDR3 region has 17 residues. CDR1 LNHNV and CDR2 YYDKDF come from the germline V gene (reference sequence). V was shortened by 0 bases and J by 0 bases, with 12 bases between the two germline ends. In DNA form, the CDR3 reads TGTGCCACCAGCAGAGATCGAGCGTTGAGCTCCTACAATGAGCAGTTCTTC. This translates into CATSRDRALSSYNEQFF.

This clonotype was seen a handful of times. The rearrangement links TRBV4-1 to TRBJ2-6, with D possibly matching TRBD2 (5 bases). Trimming stripped 0 bases from V and 5 bases from J, with 20 bases between. This CDR3 spans 19 amino acids. From germline, CDR1 is MGHRA and CDR2 YSYEKL. CDR3 residues: CASSQDVITLGRRANVLTF. DNA of the CDR3: TGCGCCAGCAGCCAAGATGTAATCACCCTTGGGAGACGGGCCAACGTCCTGACTTTC.

This clonotype occurred a few times. The V call is TRBV3-1, the J call TRBJ2-1; 9 bases are a match to TRBD2. CDR3 length: 15 amino acids. Germline CDR1 is LGHDT and CDR2 is YNNKEL (reference sequence). J lost 9 bases, V lost 4 bases, and 10 bases had no gene match. CDR3 nucleotides: TGTGCCAGCAGCCCCAGGACTAGCGATCATGTTGAGCAGTTCTTC. Translation gives CASSPRTSDHVEQFF.

This clonotype has at least ten counts. The rearrangement joins TRBV7-9 to TRBJ1-6, with D unresolved. The CDR3 spans 18 residues. Germline V gives CDR1 SEHNR, CDR2 FQNEAQ (reference sequence). V lost 1 base and J lost 0, with 13 bases in between. CDR3: CASSLGTSSSSYNSPLHF. The DNA of the CDR3 is TGTGCCAGCAGCTTAGGAACAAGTTCCAGCTCCTATAATTCACCCCTCCACTTT.

The sample holds many counts of this clonotype. V and J are TRBV9 and TRBJ2-3, with D uncertain. In germline, CDR1 is SGDLS, CDR2 YYNGEE. Trimming took 0 bases from V and 3 from J, leaving 11 bases between them. The CDR3 sequence is 15 residues long. CDR3 amino acids: CASSVDLRRTDTQYF. DNA for the CDR3: TGTGCCAGCAGCGTAGACCTTCGTAGGACAGATACGCAGTATTTT.

CDR3 loop: CARKGTSGGNEQFF. DNA of the CDR3: TGTGCCAGAAAGGGGACTAGCGGGGGAAATGAGCAGTTCTTC. V is TRBV2 and J is TRBJ2-1, with TRBD2 identical over 14 bases. Trimming took 9 bases from V and 7 from J; bases not matched to a gene: 5. Germline V gives CDR1 SNHLY, CDR2 FYNNEI. This CDR3 comprises 14 residues.

This chain links TRBV7-8 with TRBJ1-5; D ambiguous. CDR1 and CDR2 (germline): SGHVS, FQNEAQ. The CDR3 totals 15 residues. Trimming shortened V by 1 base and J by 4 bases, and 11 bases separated the two germline ends. The CDR3 loop reads CASSLVLDINQPQHF. The CDR3 nucleotides are TGTGCCAGCAGCTTAGTGTTAGACATTAATCAGCCCCAGCATTTT.

This sequence joins TRBV7-2 and TRBJ2-1; perhaps TRBD1 as D (5 bases). The germline V gene encodes CDR1 SGHTA and CDR2 FQGNSA. This CDR3 has 14 amino acids. Trimming took 3 bases from V and 9 from J, leaving 15 bases between them. This chain's CDR3 is CASSFRVSGPEQFF. The CDR3 DNA is TGTGCCAGCAGCTTCAGGGTTTCGGGTCCTGAGCAGTTCTTC.

This clonotype was counted many times. The chain is built from TRBV5-1 and TRBJ2-1, with 8 positions matching TRBD2. The CDR3 covers 18 residues. Trimming removed 0 bases from V and 0 bases from J; junction bases left unmatched: 8. Germline loops: CDR1 SGHRS, CDR2 YFSETQ. The CDR3 sequence: CASSLDGGAHNSYNEQFF. The CDR3, as DNA: TGCGCCAGCAGCTTGGACGGGGGGGCCCATAACTCCTACAATGAGCAGTTCTTC.

This chain connects TRBV5-5 to TRBJ1-4; D uncertain. CDR1 SGHKS and CDR2 YYEKEE come from the germline V gene (reference sequence). The V end lost 3 bases, the J end lost 8 bases, and 14 bases lay between the germline ends. The CDR3 sequence is 14 residues long. The CDR3 coding sequence is TGTGCCAGCAGCTCCGGGGAGGATCCAGAAAAACTGTTTTTT. It yields the protein CASSSGEDPEKLFF.

This clonotype has just a few counts. V is TRBV9 and J is TRBJ2-1, with TRBD2 identical over 10 bases. Germline assignment: CDR1 SGDLS and CDR2 YYNGEE. The CDR3 runs 16 residues. The J segment lost 8 bases and the V segment lost 0 bases, leaving 8 bases of the junction unmatched. The CDR3 DNA sequence: TGTGCCAGCAGCGTAGCCCCTCAGCTAGCGGGAGATGAGCAGTTCTTC. This gives the protein CASSVAPQLAGDEQFF.

The rearrangement links TRBV18 to TRBJ1-2; 7 bases are a match to TRBD1. Unmatched junction bases numbered 16, after V lost 1 base and J lost 5 bases. The CDR3 is 18 amino acids. CDR1 and CDR2 (germline): KGHSH, LQKENI. The CDR3 sequence is CASSPRQGTSSLPYGYTF. The CDR3 DNA follows: TGTGCCAGCTCACCACGACAGGGAACCTCCTCCCTTCCTTATGGCTACACCTTC.